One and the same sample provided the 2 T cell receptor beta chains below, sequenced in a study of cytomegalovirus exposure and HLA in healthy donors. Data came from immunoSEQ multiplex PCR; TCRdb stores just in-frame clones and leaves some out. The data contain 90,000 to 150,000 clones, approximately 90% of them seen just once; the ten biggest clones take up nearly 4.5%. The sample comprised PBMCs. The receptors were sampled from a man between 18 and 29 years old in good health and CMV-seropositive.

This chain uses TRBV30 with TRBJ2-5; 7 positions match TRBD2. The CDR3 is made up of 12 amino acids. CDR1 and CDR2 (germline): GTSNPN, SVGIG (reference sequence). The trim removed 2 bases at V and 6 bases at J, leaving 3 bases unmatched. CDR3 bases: TGTGCCTGGAGTTCGGGAGGACAGACCCAGTACTTC. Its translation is CAWSSGGQTQYF.

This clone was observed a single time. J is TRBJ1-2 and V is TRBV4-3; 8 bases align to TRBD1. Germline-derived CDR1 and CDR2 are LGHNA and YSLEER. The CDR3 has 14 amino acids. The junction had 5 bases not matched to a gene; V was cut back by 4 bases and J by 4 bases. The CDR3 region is CASSPGQGSYGYTF. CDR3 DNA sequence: TGCGCCAGCAGCCCCGGACAGGGTAGCTATGGCTACACCTTC.